The TCR beta chain described here comes from a study of blood T cell repertoires in COVID-19. Germline CDR1 and CDR2: DFQATT and SNEGSKA (reference sequence). The CDR3 length is 15 residues. With 3 bases removed from V and 0 bases from J, the gap between germline ends came to 15 bases. Libraries were prepared by immunoSEQ multiplex PCR; TCRdb keeps only in-frame clonotypes and omits some of them. The profile shows about 210,000 clones, 80% of them singletons. Input material: peripheral blood. The J gene is TRBJ2-7, the V gene TRBV20-1; possible D gene TRBD2, 5 bases. The TCR originated in a human donor in a cohort sampled during active COVID-19. This CDR3 is CSASRLALYSYEQYF. In DNA form, the CDR3 reads TGCAGTGCTAGTCGTCTAGCCCTGTACTCCTACGAGCAGTACTTC.